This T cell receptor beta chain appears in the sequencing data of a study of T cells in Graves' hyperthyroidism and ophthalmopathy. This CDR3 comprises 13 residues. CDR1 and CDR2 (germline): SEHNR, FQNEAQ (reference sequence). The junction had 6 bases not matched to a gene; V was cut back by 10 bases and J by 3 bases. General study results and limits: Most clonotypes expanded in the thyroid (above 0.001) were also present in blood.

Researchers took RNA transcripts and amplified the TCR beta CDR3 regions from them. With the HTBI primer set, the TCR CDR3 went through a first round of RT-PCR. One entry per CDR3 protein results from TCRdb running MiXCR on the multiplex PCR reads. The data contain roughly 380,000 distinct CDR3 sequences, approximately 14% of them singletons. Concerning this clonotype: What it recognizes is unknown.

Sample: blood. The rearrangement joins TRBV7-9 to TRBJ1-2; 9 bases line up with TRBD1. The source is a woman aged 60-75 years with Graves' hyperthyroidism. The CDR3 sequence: CATGTGLDYGYTF. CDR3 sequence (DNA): TGTGCCACCGGGACAGGGCTGGACTATGGCTACACCTTC.